This entry is about one T cell receptor beta chain. The antigen remains undetermined. A single record per CDR3 protein comes from TCRdb applying MiXCR to the 5' RACE reads. Of around 530,000 distinct CDR3 sequences detected, about 22% appear once; the ten largest clones hold 8.4%. The sample belongs to a study of T-cell memory formation after mild COVID-19. Study-level information: Among the donors, TCR clusters were largely specific to each donor. Regarding the study as a whole: A balance of CD4 and CD8 characterized clones contracting day 15 to 85, whereas later expanders leaned CD4+. Whether day 37 second-wave clones are SARS-CoV-2-specific was not confirmed.

The germline V and J ends were trimmed by 11 bases and 0 bases, with 8 bases remaining between them. Germline CDR1 SEHNR, CDR2 FQNEAQ (reference sequence). The CDR3 loop spans 12 amino acids. The sequence derives from an adult woman who had mild COVID-19 (a few samples of this study predate the infection). Cell type and time point are not known. Input material: PBMCs or a T cell subset sorted from them (not recorded which). This chain links TRBV7-9 with TRBJ1-3; D unclear. In DNA, the CDR3 is TGTGCCTATTGGAGCTCTGGAAACACCATATATTTT. Translating gives CAYWSSGNTIYF.